This T cell receptor (beta chain) was retrieved from a study of blood T cell repertoires in COVID-19. Whole-study context: From the United States, Italy and Spain came samples of acute and convalescent COVID-19.

As processed by the authors: Counts of nucleated cells, estimated from reference gene primer amplification, were obtained. Data came from immunoSEQ multiplex PCR; TCRdb stores just in-frame clones and leaves some out. The V and J calls and clone size were taken over from that table, and D and trimming were inferred from the DNA. The profile shows over 100,000 clones, 70% to 90% of them singletons. This CDR3 is 15 amino acids long. CDR1 is SGHVS and CDR2 is FNYEAQ in the germline V gene. V lost 0 bases and J lost 2, with 9 bases in between. The clonotype originates from a man aged 40-55 years with acute or convalescent COVID-19. This chain links TRBV7-6 with TRBJ2-3, with D possibly TRBD2 on 5 matching bases. The specimen was peripheral blood. CDR3: CASSLAGAVTDTQYF. The CDR3 DNA reads TGTGCCAGCAGCTTAGCGGGAGCGGTCACAGATACGCAGTATTTT.